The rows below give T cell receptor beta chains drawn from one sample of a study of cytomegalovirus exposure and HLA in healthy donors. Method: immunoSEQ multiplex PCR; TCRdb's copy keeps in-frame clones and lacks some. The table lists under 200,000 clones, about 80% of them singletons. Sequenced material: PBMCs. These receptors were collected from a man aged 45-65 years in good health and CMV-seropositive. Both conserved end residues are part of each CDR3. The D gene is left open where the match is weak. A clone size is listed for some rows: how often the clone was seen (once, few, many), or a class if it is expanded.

CASRTSGGGTGELFF TGCGCCAGCAGAACTAGCGGGGGGGGCACCGGGGAGCTGTTTTTT 15 TRBD2 TRBV10-2 few TRBJ2-2
CASSVGGQGALPYSYNEQFF TGTGCCAGCAGCGTAGGGGGACAGGGGGCCCTCCCATACTCCTACAATGAGCAGTTCTTC 20 TRBD1 TRBV9 NA TRBJ2-1
CASSVRLAGAYNEQFF TGTGCCAGCAGCGTTCGCCTGGCGGGGGCCTACAATGAGCAGTTCTTC 16 TRBD2 TRBV9 NA TRBJ2-1
CASSKDRDSTDTQYF TGTGCCAGCAGCAAGGACAGGGACAGCACAGATACGCAGTATTTT 15 TRBD1 TRBV5-6 NA TRBJ2-3
CASSFPSGGANTGELFF TGTGCCAGCAGCTTTCCCAGCGGGGGAGCGAACACCGGGGAGCTGTTTTTT 17 TRBD2 TRBV5-6 once TRBJ2-2
CSARAKTQYF TGCAGTGCTAGAGCCAAGACCCAGTACTTC 10 NA TRBV20-1 NA TRBJ2-5
CATSRALNQPQHF TGTGCCACCAGCAGAGCCTTGAATCAGCCCCAGCATTTT 13 NA TRBV15 NA TRBJ1-5
CASSMMGQADTIYF TGTGCCAGCAGTATGATGGGACAAGCCGACACCATATATTTT 14 NA TRBV2 medium-sized TRBJ1-3
CASSTVNTEAFF TGTGCCAGCAGTACGGTGAACACTGAAGCTTTCTTT 12 NA TRBV28 NA TRBJ1-1
CASGPGTNEKLFF TGTGCCAGCGGTCCCGGGACTAATGAAAAACTGTTTTTT 13 NA TRBV9 NA TRBJ1-4
CASSQDGQGRETQYF TGTGCCAGCAGCCAAGATGGTCAGGGGCGAGAGACCCAGTACTTC 15 NA TRBV4-2 NA TRBJ2-5
CASSLGGGGDTQYF TGTGCCAGCAGCTTAGGAGGGGGGGGAGATACGCAGTATTTT 14 NA TRBV7-8 NA TRBJ2-3
CASSPSLRQGNTEAFF TGTGCCAGCAGCCCATCACTCCGACAGGGTAACACTGAAGCTTTCTTT 16 TRBD1 TRBV7-9 few TRBJ1-1
CASSPWGLNEKLFF TGTGCCAGCAGCCCGTGGGGGCTTAATGAAAAACTGTTTTTT 14 NA TRBV9 NA TRBJ1-4
CATSLGTSQRYEQYF TGTGCCACCAGCCTGGGCACAAGTCAACGCTACGAGCAGTACTTC 15 NA TRBV15 NA TRBJ2-7
CASTPSEIEEGTQYF TGTGCCAGCACACCTTCGGAAATCGAGGAGGGGACCCAGTACTTC 15 NA TRBV6-6 NA TRBJ2-5
CASSQAVTSHPEQFF TGTGCCAGCAGCCAAGCCGTGACTAGTCACCCTGAGCAGTTCTTC 15 NA TRBV4-2 NA TRBJ2-1
CASSEYQQALGQPQHF TGTGCCAGCAGTGAGTACCAACAGGCCTTAGGGCAGCCCCAGCATTTT 16 NA TRBV6-1 NA TRBJ1-5
CASSSPNRGGDGYGYTF TGTGCCAGCAGCTCTCCCAATCGAGGGGGTGATGGCTATGGCTACACCTTC 17 NA TRBV7-9 once TRBJ1-2
CASRHTGPEAFF TGTGCCAGCAGGCATACAGGGCCTGAAGCTTTCTTT 12 NA TRBV6-6 NA TRBJ1-1
CSVNQGGTGKETQYF TGCAGCGTCAACCAGGGGGGGACAGGGAAAGAGACCCAGTACTTC 15 TRBD1 TRBV29-1 few TRBJ2-5
CASRGQGTNTGELFF TGTGCCAGCAGGGGACAGGGGACGAACACCGGGGAGCTGTTTTTT 15 TRBD1 TRBV6-1 NA TRBJ2-2
CASTPSGRANTEAFF TGTGCCAGTACCCCTAGCGGGAGGGCGAACACTGAAGCTTTCTTT 15 NA TRBV19 NA TRBJ1-1
CASSFSQQDIYEQYF TGTGCCAGCAGTTTTAGTCAACAGGATATTTACGAGCAGTACTTC 15 NA TRBV27 NA TRBJ2-7
CASSYGQSGDTQYF TGTGCCAGCAGTTACGGGCAGTCGGGGGATACGCAGTATTTT 14 NA TRBV6-5 NA TRBJ2-3
CASSSQGVGLNTGELFF TGCGCCAGCAGCTCCCAAGGCGTCGGGTTGAACACCGGGGAGCTGTTTTTT 17 NA TRBV5-1 NA TRBJ2-2
CASSYLILGQGNYGYTF TGTGCCAGCAGTTACCTAATATTGGGACAGGGGAACTATGGCTACACCTTC 17 TRBD1 TRBV28 NA TRBJ1-2
CASSRGLVTDTQYF TGTGCCAGCAGCAGAGGACTAGTGACAGATACGCAGTATTTT 14 TRBD2 TRBV6-6 NA TRBJ2-3
CASSPAVGTRNYEQYF TGTGCCAGCTCACCAGCTGTTGGGACTAGGAATTACGAGCAGTACTTC 16 TRBD2 TRBV18 NA TRBJ2-7
CSSSLIVAGSDEQFF TGTTCCAGCAGCTTAATCGTAGCGGGGAGCGATGAGCAGTTCTTC 15 TRBD2 TRBV7-9 NA TRBJ2-1
CSVAGDYEQYF TGCAGCGTTGCAGGGGACTACGAGCAGTACTTC 11 NA TRBV29-1 NA TRBJ2-7
CASSSDPAGELFF TGTGCCAGCAGCTCGGACCCTGCCGGGGAACTGTTTTTT 13 NA TRBV5-4 NA TRBJ1-4
CASSQGTTGNTIYF TGCGCCAGCAGCCAAGGAACAACTGGAAACACCATATATTTT 14 NA TRBV4-1 NA TRBJ1-3
CASSPNTRGSGGTIYF TGTGCCAGCTCACCAAACACTCGAGGGTCCGGCGGCACCATATATTTT 16 NA TRBV18 NA TRBJ1-3
CASSVASQGTGELFF TGTGCCAGCAGCGTAGCATCCCAGGGCACCGGGGAGCTGTTTTTT 15 NA TRBV9 NA TRBJ2-2
CASSGDRDYGYTF TGTGCCAGCAGTGGCGACAGGGACTATGGCTACACCTTC 13 TRBD1 TRBV2 few TRBJ1-2
CASSDRGSGNTIYF TGCGCCAGCAGCGACAGGGGGTCTGGAAACACCATATATTTT 14 TRBD1 TRBV5-1 few TRBJ1-3
CASSLSGLANTGELFF TGTGCCAGCAGTTTATCAGGACTAGCAAACACCGGGGAGCTGTTTTTT 16 TRBD2 TRBV28 NA TRBJ2-2
CASSAPSGGGYEQYF TGTGCCAGCAGCGCCCCCAGCGGGGGAGGGTACGAGCAGTACTTC 15 TRBD2 TRBV9 NA TRBJ2-7
CASSDQGGYNEQFF TGTGCCAGCAGTGACCAGGGGGGTTACAATGAGCAGTTCTTC 14 NA TRBV6-1 NA TRBJ2-1
CASSLGQGMFQPQHF TGTGCCAGCAGCTTGGGACAGGGGATGTTTCAGCCCCAGCATTTT 15 TRBD1 TRBV5-5 NA TRBJ1-5
CASSTQLGYDEQFF TGTGCCAGTAGTACCCAGCTAGGTTACGATGAGCAGTTCTTC 14 NA TRBV19 NA TRBJ2-1
CASSQGASTQETQYF TGCGCCAGCAGCCAAGGGGCCAGCACCCAAGAGACCCAGTACTTC 15 NA TRBV4-1 NA TRBJ2-5
CATSRGLADTDTQYF TGTGCCACCAGCAGAGGACTAGCGGACACAGATACGCAGTATTTT 15 TRBD2 TRBV15 NA TRBJ2-3
CASGRGRETQYF TGTGCCAGCGGAAGGGGAAGGGAGACCCAGTACTTC 12 NA TRBV28 NA TRBJ2-5
CASSPRLEDRETQYF TGTGCCAGCTCACCCCGACTAGAGGATCGTGAGACCCAGTACTTC 15 NA TRBV18 NA TRBJ2-5
CASSLAQFGETQYF TGTGCCAGCAGCTTAGCCCAGTTTGGAGAGACCCAGTACTTC 14 NA TRBV7-9 NA TRBJ2-5
CASSDRQGALFEGDEQFF TGTGCCAGCAGCGACAGACAGGGGGCTTTGTTCGAGGGCGATGAGCAGTTCTTC 18 NA TRBV21-1 NA TRBJ2-1
CASSLAGRLTDTQYF TGTGCCAGCAGCTTAGCGGGCAGGTTAACAGATACGCAGTATTTT 15 NA TRBV7-2 NA TRBJ2-3
CASSSGTGATEAFF TGCGCCAGCAGCTCGGGGACAGGGGCCACTGAAGCTTTCTTT 14 TRBD1 TRBV5-1 once TRBJ1-1
CASTEGGRGNTEAFF TGTGCCAGCACAGAAGGGGGGAGGGGGAACACTGAAGCTTTCTTT 15 NA TRBV6-1 NA TRBJ1-1
CASSSPGIGQPQHF TGTGCCAGCAGTTCCCCAGGGATAGGCCAGCCCCAGCATTTT 14 NA TRBV28 NA TRBJ1-5
CASSLAGPSYEQYF TGCGCCAGCAGCTTGGCGGGTCCATCCTACGAGCAGTACTTC 14 NA TRBV5-1 NA TRBJ2-7
CASRPSGGPSMQYF TGCGCCAGCAGACCCAGCGGGGGGCCTAGTATGCAGTATTTT 14 TRBD2 TRBV5-1 NA TRBJ2-3
CASSPTGGPNQPQHF TGTGCCAGCTCACCGACAGGGGGCCCCAATCAGCCCCAGCATTTT 15 TRBD1 TRBV18 once TRBJ1-5
CASSLSWPGAFFLPNEKLFF TGTGCCAGCAGTTTATCGTGGCCAGGGGCTTTCTTCCTCCCTAATGAAAAACTGTTTTTT 20 NA TRBV27 NA TRBJ1-4
CASSRGPGYTF TGTGCCAGCAGCAGGGGGCCTGGCTACACCTTC 11 TRBD1 TRBV28 NA TRBJ1-2
CASSEHISYEQYF TGTGCCAGCAGTGAACATATCTCCTACGAGCAGTACTTC 13 NA TRBV6-4 NA TRBJ2-7
CASSLDGNPYEQYF TGTGCCAGCAGCTTAGACGGGAACCCCTACGAGCAGTACTTC 14 NA TRBV7-2 NA TRBJ2-7